These 8 T cell receptor beta chains originate from one sample sequenced in a study of shared clonotypes between healthy human individuals. Assay: immunoSEQ multiplex PCR; the TCRdb copy retains only in-frame clones and omits some. The sample carries fewer than 800,000 clones, about 92% recorded once. CD8 cells regarded as naive lacked CD45RO, were positively chosen for CCR7, and omitted terminally differentiated effector memory CD45RA+ cells. Sample: naive CD8+ T cells sorted from blood. The source is a man aged 25-45 years in good health.

This clone was detected once. This chain uses TRBV19 with TRBJ2-2, with D possibly being TRBD1 (6 bases). The CDR3 contains 13 residues. The V gene's germline CDR1 is LNHDA and CDR2 SQIVND (reference sequence). V lost 6 bases, J lost 6 bases, and 11 bases lay in between. The CDR3 region is CASSHRAAGELFF. The CDR3 DNA follows: TGTGCCAGTAGCCACAGGGCAGCCGGGGAGCTGTTTTTT.

The chain joins TRBV29-1 to TRBJ2-7; 9 nucleotides agree with TRBD2. This CDR3 is built from 13 residues. Germline V gives CDR1 SQVTM, CDR2 ANQGSEA. With V trimmed by 3 bases and J by 3 bases, 3 bases remained unmatched. The chain's CDR3 is CSVDSGSGYEQYF. CDR3 in DNA: TGCAGCGTTGATAGCGGGAGTGGCTACGAGCAGTACTTC.

The chain employs TRBV27 and TRBJ2-1; 14 bases agree with TRBD2. With V trimmed by 5 bases and J by 12 bases, 0 bases remained unmatched. Germline V lookup: CDR1 MNHEY, CDR2 SMNVEV (reference sequence). The CDR3 extends over 12 amino acids. The CDR3 region is CASSGTSGRQFF. In DNA, the CDR3 is TGTGCCAGCAGTGGGACTAGCGGGAGGCAGTTCTTC.

The V and J genes are TRBV9 and TRBJ2-5; TRBD1 agrees at 9 bases. Germline CDR1 and CDR2: SGDLS and YYNGEE. The CDR3 totals 16 residues. The ends lost 0 bases at V and 5 bases at J; junction bases unmatched: 8. CDR3 DNA: TGTGCCAGCAGCGTAGGGGACAGGGTCTGGGGGGAGACCCAGTACTTC. It specifies CASSVGDRVWGETQYF.

The chain employs TRBV25-1 and TRBJ1-1; no reliable D call. The CDR3 contains 13 residues. Germline V gene lookup returns CDR1 MGHDK and CDR2 SYGVNS. With 5 bases removed from V and 11 bases from J, the gap between germline ends came to 18 bases. CDR3 loop: CASSTDDAVRAFF. The DNA of the CDR3 is TGTGCCAGCAGTACTGACGACGCAGTTAGGGCTTTCTTT.

The V call is TRBV30, the J call TRBJ2-7, with D uncertain. Trimming took off 2 bases at V and 0 bases at J, with 8 bases between the two ends. CDR1 and CDR2 (germline): GTSNPN, SVGIG (reference sequence). The CDR3 spans 13 residues. The CDR3, as DNA: TGTGCCTGGAGTTTGGGGTACTCCTACGAGCAGTACTTC. Translated: CAWSLGYSYEQYF.

Only a few counts were recorded for this clone. The rearrangement joins TRBV13 to TRBJ1-1; no clear D. The ends were cut back, 4 bases at V and 11 bases at J, with 14 bases in the middle. Per the germline V gene, CDR1 is PRHDT and CDR2 is FYEKMQ (reference sequence). This CDR3 has 12 amino acids. The CDR3: CASSSGKDDAFF. CDR3 sequence (DNA): TGTGCCAGCAGCTCTGGGAAGGACGATGCTTTCTTT.

This rearrangement joins TRBV4-3 to TRBJ2-1; D is possibly TRBD2 (6 bases). The CDR3 has 14 residues. CDR1 and CDR2 (germline): LGHNA, YSLEER. Trimming removed 5 bases from V and 8 bases from J, with 16 bases in between. CDR3 DNA sequence: TGCGCCAGCAGCACGAGACTAGGGGAGGATGAGCAGTTCTTC. This translates into CASSTRLGEDEQFF.